A selection of T cell receptor beta chains follows, all from one sample in a study of response to subunit inactivated influenza vaccine. TCRdb itself ran the RT-PCR reads through MiXCR, one entry per CDR3 protein. Among 750,000 to 850,000 distinct CDR3 sequences listed, roughly 18% were seen once. The sequenced sample was PBMCs from blood, obtained about 5 days after vaccination. All receptors derive from a man in his fifties or sixties who received an inactivated influenza vaccine. Both conserved end residues are part of each CDR3. The order of the fields is J gene, V gene, clone size, D gene, CDR3 DNA, CDR3 protein. A D gene is named only where the DNA matches it firmly. Clone size is given for some rows only: seen once, a few or many times, or a class if the clone is expanded.

TRBJ2-1,TRBV11-2,few,.,TGTGCCAGCAGCTTAATGGGGAGGGGGCTTGGGAATGAGCAGTTCTTC,CASSLMGRGLGNEQFF
TRBJ2-1,TRBV11-1,.,.,TGTGCCAGCAGCTTAGCGATGAGTTATGAGCAGTTCTTC,CASSLAMSYEQFF
TRBJ2-7,TRBV11-1,.,.,TGTGCCAGCAGTCCGGGACACCAGTCTTACGAGCAGTACTTC,CASSPGHQSYEQYF
TRBJ2-7,TRBV5-6,.,.,TGTGCCAGCAGCTTGGGGCCCCTAAATTCCGAGCAGTACTTC,CASSLGPLNSEQYF
TRBJ2-4,TRBV24-1,.,.,TGTGCCACCAGTGATCATCTGGACAGCGCCAAAAACATTCAGTACTTC,CATSDHLDSAKNIQYF
TRBJ2-7,TRBV12-3/TRBV12-4,few,TRBD1,TGTGCCAGCAGTTTAGGGAGGACAGGGGGCTACGAGCAGTACTTC,CASSLGRTGGYEQYF
TRBJ1-4,TRBV10-3,.,TRBD1,TGTGCCATCAGTGAGCCTGGCGGGACAGGGAGTGAAAAACTGTTTTTT,CAISEPGGTGSEKLFF
TRBJ2-7,TRBV28,.,.,TGTGCCAGCAGTTTAGGGTTGGGGAGTCTCTTCTACGAGCAGTACTTC,CASSLGLGSLFYEQYF
TRBJ2-7,TRBV7-2,many,TRBD2,TGTGCCAGCAGCTGGACTAGCGGGAGGGTGAGTGAGCAGTACTTC,CASSWTSGRVSEQYF
TRBJ2-2,TRBV27,few,.,TGTGCCAGCAGTCTTACGAAGGGGGGTAGCACCGGGGAGCTGTTTTTT,CASSLTKGGSTGELFF
TRBJ2-5,TRBV2,few,TRBD2,TGTGCCAGCAGTGAATTAGCGGGAGTGGAGACCCAGTACTTC,CASSELAGVETQYF
TRBJ2-7,TRBV27,.,.,TGTGCCAGCTGGAAGTCCTCCTACGAGCAGTACTTC,CASWKSSYEQYF
TRBJ1-3,TRBV28,few,.,TGTGCCAGCAGTTTACGGCAGGGCAGCCTCTTCTCTGGAAACACCATATATTTT,CASSLRQGSLFSGNTIYF
TRBJ2-7,TRBV9,.,.,TGTGCCAGCAGCGTAGGTAGGGAGTCCCAGCAGTACTTC,CASSVGRESQQYF
TRBJ2-2,TRBV7-2,few,.,TGTGCCAGCAGCTTACGAGGGTTCACCGGGGAGCTGTTTTTT,CASSLRGFTGELFF
TRBJ1-2,TRBV5-1,.,TRBD1,TGCGCCAGCAGCACCGGACAGGGGGCTTTGACCTACACCTTC,CASSTGQGALTYTF
TRBJ1-5,TRBV28,few,.,TGTGCCAGCAGTTTAGATTTAAACAGTCCCAATCAGCCCCAGCATTTT,CASSLDLNSPNQPQHF
TRBJ2-2,TRBV9,.,.,TGTGCCAGCAGCGCTGCTCCCTCATGGCCCGGGGAGCTGTTTTTT,CASSAAPSWPGELFF
TRBJ2-2,TRBV5-1,.,TRBD1,TGCGCCAGCAGCGAACAGGGGGCATCCGGGGAGCTGTTTTTT,CASSEQGASGELFF
TRBJ2-2,TRBV6-1,few,.,TGTGCCAGCAGTGTCTATCGGGGCACCGGGGAGCTGTTTTTT,CASSVYRGTGELFF
TRBJ2-3,TRBV9,.,.,TGTGCCAGCAGCGTAGCCCCTGCGGGAGATACGCAGTATTTT,CASSVAPAGDTQYF
TRBJ2-2,TRBV27,.,TRBD2,TGTGCCAGCAGTTTCTTCCAGGCGGGAGGCACCGGGGAGCTGTTTTTT,CASSFFQAGGTGELFF
TRBJ2-7,TRBV20-1,few,.,TGCAGTGCTAGTCGGACTGTCTCCTACGAGCAGTACTTC,CSASRTVSYEQYF
TRBJ2-6,TRBV3-1,.,.,TGTGCCAGCAGCCATCCCTCAGGGGGAGGAATGTCGGGAGGGGCCAACGTCCTGACTTTC,CASSHPSGGGMSGGANVLTF
TRBJ2-6,TRBV29-1,few,TRBD1,TGCAGCGCCGGGACAGGGATAACTGGGGCCAACGTCCTGACTTTC,CSAGTGITGANVLTF
TRBJ2-1,TRBV7-2,.,.,TGTGCCAGCAGCCAGGGGGGGGTCTCCAATGAGCAGTTCTTC,CASSQGGVSNEQFF
TRBJ1-2,TRBV20-1,few,.,TGCAGTGCTAGGGCGGACAGCCGGGGTGGCTACACCTTC,CSARADSRGGYTF
TRBJ1-1,TRBV20-1,.,.,TGCAGTGCTAGAGATTTTCAGGGGCCGACAAAAGCTTTCTTT,CSARDFQGPTKAFF
TRBJ1-5,TRBV29-1,.,.,TGCAGCGTGGCGCAGGGATTAGAGCAGCCCCAGCATTTT,CSVAQGLEQPQHF
TRBJ2-3,TRBV20-1,many,.,TGCAGTGCTAGACTCATCGGGACTTCTAGCGGCACAGATACGCAGTATTTT,CSARLIGTSSGTDTQYF
TRBJ2-1,TRBV12-3/TRBV12-4,few,.,TGTGCCAGCAGTTTCCGGGGGGCCGTCAATGAGCAGTTCTTC,CASSFRGAVNEQFF
TRBJ2-5,TRBV20-1,few,.,TGCAGTGCTAGAAGTCCTGGCGTCCAAGAGACCCAGTACTTC,CSARSPGVQETQYF
TRBJ1-1,TRBV18,few,.,TGTGCCAGCTCACCACGGAAAGGGGTTACTGAAGCTTTCTTT,CASSPRKGVTEAFF
TRBJ2-1,TRBV15,few,TRBD1,TGTGCCACCAGCAGACGTACAGGGGGCCTCTGGGAGCAGTTCTTC,CATSRRTGGLWEQFF
TRBJ1-1,TRBV20-1,.,.,TGCAGTGCTAAAGGAGGGGTCACTGAAGCTTTCTTT,CSAKGGVTEAFF
TRBJ2-7,TRBV7-2,few,.,TGTGCCAGCAGCTTAGAGCACAGCTCCTACGAGCAGTACTTC,CASSLEHSSYEQYF
TRBJ2-3,TRBV5-1,.,TRBD2,TGCGCCAGCAGCTTGGCGGCTAGCGGGGGCCGCACAGATACGCAGTATTTT,CASSLAASGGRTDTQYF
TRBJ2-3,TRBV4-1,.,.,TGCGCCAGCAGTCGACCCCTGGACTTGACAGATACGCAGTATTTT,CASSRPLDLTDTQYF
TRBJ2-5,TRBV24-1,few,.,TGTGCCACCAGTGAGGGGGGACAAATCCAAGAGACCCAGTACTTC,CATSEGGQIQETQYF
TRBJ2-7,TRBV5-1,few,.,TGCGCCAGCAGCAGGTCGCGGGGGCTCTCCTACGAGCAGTACTTC,CASSRSRGLSYEQYF
TRBJ1-1,TRBV5-1,.,.,TGCGCCAGCAGCTTGTTCGGGCAGGCCCCCGGGAGGAACACTGAAGCTTTCTTT,CASSLFGQAPGRNTEAFF
TRBJ2-1,TRBV7-2,.,.,TGTGCCAGCAGCTTAGATTTGTCTGGGATCCCCAGGCAGTTCTTC,CASSLDLSGIPRQFF
TRBJ2-3,TRBV10-1,.,TRBD2,TGCGCCAGCAGCCCCGGCGGGAGTAAGTGCACAGATACGCAGTATTTT,CASSPGGSKCTDTQYF
TRBJ2-7,TRBV6-1,.,.,TGTGCCACCGTGTCCGGACTGCGCCTGGACGAGCAGTACTTC,CATVSGLRLDEQYF
TRBJ1-2,TRBV7-9,.,.,TGTGCCAGCAGCTTGGGTTTCTCCCACGACGGGAACTATGGCTACACCTTC,CASSLGFSHDGNYGYTF
TRBJ2-3,TRBV20-1,.,TRBD1,TGCAGTGCTGTCCGACAGGGGTCCCCGCATGATACGCAGTATTTT,CSAVRQGSPHDTQYF